The T cell receptor beta chain under discussion was sequenced for a study of monozygotic twins with inflammatory bowel disease (dated by TCRdb to between 2019 and 2020). Some background on the complete study: A total of roughly 28 monozygotic twin pairs were included in the full study, comprising nine German pairs (four IBD-concordant, five IBD-discordant) and 19 IBD-discordant Danish pairs. Each individual had, on average, about 151 000 unique TCRalpha sequences and 181 000 unique TCRbeta sequences available for analysis. The search for disease-associated traits relied mainly on comparing IBD patients with their genetically identical healthy co-twins within discordant pairs.

Concerning this clonotype: Its antigen remains unidentified.

A roughly 2.5 ml peripheral blood sample was drawn into PAXgene tubes per donor and stored at -80°C. Without any T cell sorting, total RNA was extracted from whole blood using the PAXgene blood miRNA kit on an automated QIAcube. Peripheral blood from monozygotic twin pairs who were concordant or discordant for inflammatory bowel disease underwent deep TCRalpha and TCRbeta repertoire profiling using unique molecular barcoding. Smoking habits were recorded for all twin pairs, with individuals classified as current, former or never smokers. Library preparation employed 5' RACE. For each TCR library, approximately 3.5 ug of total RNA was used. cDNA was synthesized with SMARTScribe reverse transcriptase in eight separate reactions per sample. During cDNA synthesis, unique molecular identifiers containing a 6-nucleotide sample barcode were introduced by template switching. TCRalpha and TCRbeta cDNA was amplified by two nested PCRs of 16 and 9 cycles, with bead purification after each PCR. Before amplification, the cDNA was treated with uracil DNA-glycosylase and purified using the QIAquick PCR purification kit. The second PCR added Illumina TruSeq-compatible adapters along with sample-specific barcodes. TapeStation and Qubit were used to check library quality and concentration, and 5 ng of each library was pooled. The pooled libraries were sequenced with 2 x 100 bp reads and custom sequencing primers on an Illumina HiSeq2500 single-index Rapid Run. As for how the authors treated the data: PCR and sequencing errors were corrected by UMI-based consensus assembly using MiGEC version 1.2.6. MiXCR version 2.1.1 was used for V(D)J alignment, clonotype assembly and CDR3 extraction. To normalise gene usage, clonotype sharing and MAIT/NKT TCR abundance, the top 1000, 10 000 and 20 000 clonotypes in each sample were analysed. Diversity was computed as the inverse Simpson index with the vegan R package after downsampling to 27 000 UMIs. Statistical testing used paired Mann-Whitney U tests on the discordant twin pairs and applied Benjamini-Hochberg correction for multiple testing. One entry per CDR3 protein sequence results from the TCRdb reprocessing of the reads, with DNA left out. None of the V and J calls come from the authors' own analysis; TCRdb made them. The sample table includes 150,000 to 200,000 distinct CDR3 sequences. In total, the top ten clones hold roughly 7.4% of the sample.

The CDR3 starts with the cysteine, ends with the phenylalanine, and has 12 residues. Only the protein sequence is given. Beyond this particular receptor, the publication reports: IBD patients shared fewer clonotypes with other individuals than healthy twins did, most markedly in patients showing signs of disease activity. Concordant and discordant twins showed no difference in repertoire similarity, possibly because of limited statistical power. Different T cell subtypes could not be distinguished in the analysis. TCRbeta repertoire diversity, by inverse Simpson index, was decreased in IBD patients compared with their healthy co-twins. Because patients received different immunosuppressive treatments, the repertoires may have picked up extra background noise and variability between individuals. The results gave no support for a single strong signal or clonotype linked to IBD.

The receptor was derived from a human donor with ulcerative colitis or Crohn's disease, or a healthy co-twin of an affected twin (not recorded which). The rearranged segments are TRBV12-3 or TRBV12-4 and TRBJ2-5; TCRdb calls TRBD1, which cannot be checked without DNA. The specimen was blood. The CDR3 loop reads CASRQGGETQYF.